The clone carrying this TCR beta chain was recorded many times. As yet, its antigen is unknown. Unique molecular identifiers were incorporated when the TCRbeta library was constructed. From the PCR reads, TCRdb called clonotypes with MiXCR, one entry per CDR3 protein. The sample has 150,000 to 200,000 distinct CDR3 sequences; approximately 6.8% are singletons. V shed 3 bases and J shed 4 bases, with 9 bases lying between them. Germline CDR1 SQVTM, CDR2 ANQGSEA. This CDR3 contains 13 residues. This sample is drawn from a study of T-cell reconstitution after alpha-beta-depleted transplantation in children. Notes on the study in general: Hyperexpanded clones declined; after one year, newly produced T cells mostly supplied diversity. Where alpha-beta T cells came from about two months after transplant was reportedly several hundred expanded graft clones. Several patients had high TCRbeta diversity at day 60; it came from surviving recipient T cells and thymic progenitors.

The receptor was derived from a girl under two years old with combined immunodeficiency, due to receive a stem cell transplant. V and J are TRBV29-1 and TRBJ1-4; TRBD1 might be the D (5 bases). Source: PBMCs, taken before TCRalphabeta/CD19-depleted stem cell transplant. Written as DNA, the CDR3 is TGCAGCGTTGAGGAGGGGTTTAATGAAAAACTGTTTTTT. Its protein product is CSVEEGFNEKLFF.